In its sample, the clone carrying this T cell receptor (beta chain) was seen once. This entry comes from a study of OX40 agonist ivuxolimab in advanced cancers. As for the study in general: Prior checkpoint blockade (anti-PD-1, anti-PD-L1 or anti-CTLA-4) was permitted; approximately 44% had it.

Profiling relied on immunoSEQ multiplex PCR, and the TCRdb table lists in-frame clones only, not all of them. This sample has around 100,000 clones; 90% occur once, and the top ten carry roughly 0.15%. The receptor comes from an adult with an advanced solid tumor such as melanoma, head and neck, liver or kidney cancer. Sequencing used CD4+ or CD8+ T cells sorted from blood, obtained in a trial of the OX40 agonist ivuxolimab.

The CDR3 DNA follows: TGCGCCAGCAGTTCCTCGGGACTAGCGGGATCCACCGGGGAGCTGTTTTTT. This gives the protein CASSSSGLAGSTGELFF. The V gene is TRBV5-1, the J gene TRBJ2-2; 13 bases are shared with TRBD2. This CDR3 contains 17 residues. Germline-derived CDR1 and CDR2 are SGHRS and YFSETQ. V lost 5 bases, J lost 4 bases, and 8 bases stayed unmatched.